This T cell receptor (beta chain) was sequenced during a study of T cell repertoires in cytomegalovirus infection. Only one count was recorded for this clonotype. Its antigen is unidentified. MiXCR, run by TCRdb on the reads, gives a single entry per CDR3 protein. The sample consists of some 220,000 distinct CDR3 sequences, approximately 40% of them appearing once. The CDR3 covers 16 residues. The V segment lost 1 base and the J segment 7 bases; nucleotides outside the gene matches: 7. Germline CDR1 is SGHNT and CDR2 is YYREEE (reference sequence). The TCR sequence derives from a human donor in good health (CMV status not recorded). Some clones in this sample may be carry-over from other donors' samples. V is TRBV5-4 and J is TRBJ2-2; 10 bases match TRBD2. This specimen consisted of CD8+ T cells from cultured PBMCs, obtained from culture after CMV antigen stimulation. As DNA, the CDR3 is TGTGCCAGCAGCTTGTCCCTAGCGGGGGCCGGCGGGGAGCTGTTTTTT. The encoded protein is CASSLSLAGAGGELFF.